Listed below are T cell receptor beta chains from one sample, sequenced in a study of T cell changes during pregnancy in multiple sclerosis. The assay was immunoSEQ multiplex PCR, and TCRdb's table has in-frame clones only and misses some. This sample yields some 48,000 clones, of which 95% to 96% are seen a single time; 0.75% to 0.9% belongs to the top ten. The starting material was peripheral blood, obtained in the second trimester of pregnancy. Receptors originate from a female donor with multiple sclerosis, enrolled in a pregnancy study. The CDR3 runs from the conserved cysteine through the conserved F or W.

len	v_gene	j_gene	CDR3aa
12	TRBV7-2	TRBJ2-3	CASSPYTDTQYF
16	TRBV4-2	TRBJ2-1	CASSQDLRGPYNEQFF
12	TRBV27	TRBJ2-7	CASSFWGREQYF
12	TRBV4-1	TRBJ1-1	CASSHGQPEAFF
14	TRBV28	TRBJ2-4	CASSPQGAKNIQYF
15	TRBV10-2	TRBJ1-5	CASSEGTDPNQPQHF
15	TRBV10-3	TRBJ1-1	CAISESMSVNTEAFF
15	TRBV5-1	TRBJ2-5	CASSLGPGSQETQYF
15	TRBV9	TRBJ1-3	CASSVGGNSGNTIYF
16	TRBV6-5	TRBJ2-1	CASSFRLAGGPGEQFF
15	TRBV2	TRBJ2-1	CASTRTGEAYNEQFF
14	TRBV7-3	TRBJ1-6	CASSHGRDNSPLHF
15	TRBV5-4	TRBJ2-5	CASSLGSGASETQYF